The 32 T cell receptor beta chains below come from one sample, sequenced in a study of shared clonotypes between healthy human individuals. Assay used: immunoSEQ multiplex PCR; TCRdb lists only in-frame clones, some missing. The sample yields about 2.1 million clones, about 93% seen once. Naivety among CD8 cells was defined by CD45RO negativity and positive CCR7 selection, thereby excluding terminally differentiated effector memory CD45RA+ cells. Sequences were obtained from naive CD8+ T cells from PBMCs. Every receptor here comes from a man aged 18 to 30 in good health. Some clones in this sample may be carry-over from other donors' samples.

The chain joins TRBV7-3 to TRBJ2-7; 7 positions agree with TRBD1. The CDR3 length is 14 residues. Germline V gives CDR1 SGHTA, CDR2 FQGTGA. V was clipped by 5 bases and J by 2 bases; unmatched bases: 6. CDR3 residues: CASSVDGTAYEQYF. The CDR3 region has the DNA TGTGCCAGCAGCGTCGACGGGACAGCCTACGAGCAGTACTTC.

Written as DNA, the CDR3 is TGTGCCAGCAGCCAGGGTGGGGCCCGGGCCCAGCATTTT. Amino acid sequence: CASSQGGARAQHF. This chain uses TRBV7-2 with TRBJ1-5, with D perhaps TRBD1 (5 bases). With 5 bases removed from V and 11 bases from J, the gap between germline ends came to 16 bases. The germline V gene encodes CDR1 SGHTA and CDR2 FQGNSA. The CDR3 is 13 amino acids.

The gene calls are TRBV28 and TRBJ1-1; D unresolved. The CDR3 spans 14 residues. V lost 6 bases to trimming and J lost 4 bases, with 15 bases between them. Germline CDR1 MDHEN, CDR2 SYDVKM. CDR3: CASSLPPGGTEAFF. The CDR3 nucleotides read TGTGCCAGCAGCCTTCCCCCCGGTGGCACTGAAGCTTTCTTT.

The chain is built from TRBV5-6 and TRBJ2-7; 7 nucleotides line up with TRBD2. Germline lookup yields CDR1 SGHDT and CDR2 YYEEEE. Losses at the gene ends were 4 bases for V and 7 bases for J; bases not matched to a gene: 14. CDR3 length: 15 amino acids. CDR3 sequence: CASSLLEAGAREQYF. Written as DNA, the CDR3 is TGTGCCAGCAGCCTATTGGAGGCGGGAGCCCGGGAGCAGTACTTC.

The V call is TRBV6-1, the J call TRBJ1-2; maybe TRBD1 (5 bases). CDR3 length: 16 residues. Germline assignment: CDR1 MNHNS and CDR2 SASEGT. V was clipped by 1 base and J by 1 base, with 13 bases between them. CDR3 protein: CASSEERGIINYGYTF. DNA of the CDR3: TGTGCCAGCAGTGAAGAGCGGGGGATAATTAACTATGGCTACACCTTC.

Details on this clone: Other DNA sequences in the sample encode the same CDR3. The chain employs TRBV15 and TRBJ1-1; a weak D match, TRBD1 (6 bases). V lost 0 bases to trimming and J lost 5 bases, with 13 bases between them. From germline, CDR1 is LNHNV and CDR2 YYDKDF (reference sequence). The CDR3 has 15 residues. The chain's CDR3 is CATSRDRGGRTEAFF. DNA for the CDR3: TGTGCCACCAGCAGAGATCGTGGGGGGCGGACTGAAGCTTTCTTT.

This clone was observed a single time. The V call is TRBV7-9, the J call TRBJ2-3, with 10 bases fitting TRBD2. V lost 3 bases to trimming and J lost 2 bases; unmatched junction nucleotides: 8. Germline V gene sequence: CDR1 SEHNR, CDR2 FQNEAQ (reference sequence). There are 17 residues in the CDR3. The CDR3 sequence: CASSLSGRAWNTDTQYF. The CDR3 DNA reads TGTGCCAGCAGCTTGAGCGGGAGGGCCTGGAACACAGATACGCAGTATTTT.

Concerning this clone itself: The sample holds other DNA sequences that translate to the same CDR3. V and J are TRBV6-6 and TRBJ2-7; no clear D gene. CDR1 is MNHNY, CDR2 SVGAGI, per germline (reference sequence). The CDR3 extends over 12 amino acids. Trimming left V 3 bases short and J 4 bases short, with 7 bases between. The CDR3 spells CASSYSPYEQYF. The CDR3 region has the DNA TGTGCCAGCAGTTATTCCCCGTACGAGCAGTACTTC.

The chain combines TRBV7-3 with TRBJ2-2; 10 nucleotides match TRBD2. There are 16 residues in the CDR3. Per the germline V gene, CDR1 is SGHTA and CDR2 is FQGTGA. V trimming: 5 bases; J trimming: 4 bases; junction bases outside the gene matches: 7. In DNA form, the CDR3 reads TGTGCCAGCAGCCCTCTAGCGGGAGTATTCACCGGGGAGCTGTTTTTT. As protein: CASSPLAGVFTGELFF.

The chain has TRBV9 and TRBJ2-3; 13 bases align to TRBD2. Germline V gene data show CDR1 as SGDLS and CDR2 as YYNGEE. After removal of 3 bases from V and 3 bases from J, the junction contained 10 bases not matched to a gene. This CDR3 comprises 18 residues. The CDR3 region is CASSARRGGLAGTDTQYF. CDR3 nucleotides: TGTGCCAGCAGCGCCCGTAGGGGGGGACTAGCGGGAACAGATACGCAGTATTTT.

The chain has TRBV11-2 and TRBJ1-4; possibly TRBD1 for D (6 bases). Trimming stripped 5 bases from V and 6 bases from J, with 13 bases between. The CDR3 extends over 14 amino acids. Germline CDR1 is SGHAT and CDR2 is FQNNGV. Here the CDR3 reads CASSHRVVDEKLFF. The CDR3 DNA sequence: TGTGCCAGCAGCCACAGGGTAGTAGATGAAAAACTGTTTTTT.

This rearrangement joins TRBV6-5 to TRBJ2-1; a weak D match, TRBD2 (5 bases). The V end lost 5 bases, the J end lost 8 bases, and 16 bases lay between the germline ends. This CDR3 has 14 residues. Germline CDR1 is MNHEY and CDR2 is SVGAGI. CDR3 residues: CASSPAGVKDEQFF. The CDR3 region has the DNA TGTGCCAGCAGTCCCGCCGGGGTTAAGGATGAGCAGTTCTTC.

J is TRBJ2-1 and V is TRBV7-3; 8 bases match TRBD2. CDR3 size: 15 residues. Germline CDR1 SGHTA, CDR2 FQGTGA. V was clipped by 0 bases and J by 8 bases; unmatched bases: 6. The chain's CDR3 is CASSLTHGREDEQFF. CDR3 DNA sequence: TGTGCCAGCAGCTTAACTCATGGGCGGGAGGATGAGCAGTTCTTC.

The V call is TRBV7-6, the J call TRBJ1-1; D is unclear. There are 13 residues in the CDR3. Trimming took off 2 bases at V and 11 bases at J, with 15 bases between the two ends. Germline V gene sequence: CDR1 SGHVS, CDR2 FNYEAQ. The CDR3 coding sequence is TGTGCCAGCAGCTTAAGTATTTCCGGGATGGCTTTCTTT. Residues: CASSLSISGMAFF.

The genes are TRBV7-9 and TRBJ2-1; D gene unclear. Germline CDR1 SEHNR, CDR2 FQNEAQ (reference sequence). The V end lost 5 bases, the J end lost 15 bases, and 17 bases lay between the germline ends. The CDR3 loop spans 12 amino acids. For the CDR3, the DNA is TGTGCCAGCAGCCCCTGGCCGCCTGCCAGGTTCTTC. This encodes CASSPWPPARFF.

Points on this clone: Other DNA sequences in this sample translate to the same CDR3. The V call is TRBV6-6, the J call TRBJ2-5, with 7 bases that match TRBD1. This CDR3 spans 15 amino acids. With 0 bases clipped from V and 5 bases from J, the junction kept 6 bases outside the gene matches. Germline V lookup: CDR1 MNHNY, CDR2 SVGAGI (reference sequence). CDR3 region: CASSYSRGPQETQYF. In nucleotides, the CDR3 is TGTGCCAGCAGTTACTCGAGGGGGCCTCAGGAGACCCAGTACTTC.

This chain uses TRBV9 with TRBJ2-3; no reliable D call. CDR3 size: 13 residues. From germline, CDR1 is SGDLS and CDR2 YYNGEE. The V and J ends lost 8 bases and 4 bases respectively, with 14 bases between them. CDR3 protein: CASNFGSADTQYF. The CDR3, as DNA: TGTGCCAGTAACTTCGGATCGGCAGATACGCAGTATTTT.

The chain is built from TRBV5-4 and TRBJ2-3; D ambiguous. The CDR3 contains 15 residues. Per germline, CDR1 SGHNT and CDR2 YYREEE (reference sequence). V dropped 0 bases and J dropped 0 bases, with 8 bases sitting between them. CDR3 in amino acids: CASSLDGGSTDTQYF. The CDR3 DNA reads TGTGCCAGCAGCTTGGACGGTGGCAGCACAGATACGCAGTATTTT. Variable domain in full (rest from reference TRBV5-4 and TRBJ2-3): ETGVTQSPTHLIKTRGQQVTLRCSSQSGHNTVSWYQQALGQGPQFIFQYYREEENGRGNFPPRFSGLQFPNYSSELNVNALELDDSALYLCASSLDGGSTDTQYFGPGTRLTVL.

This chain joins TRBV27 and TRBJ2-5, with TRBD1 matching 8 bases. The junction had 8 bases not matched to a gene; V was cut back by 5 bases and J by 3 bases. In germline, CDR1 is MNHEY, CDR2 SMNVEV (reference sequence). The CDR3 contains 15 residues. The CDR3 coding sequence is TGTGCCAGCAGTCAAGACAAGGACAGGGAAGAGACCCAGTACTTC. Protein sequence: CASSQDKDREETQYF.

A word on this clone: The sample contains more than one DNA sequence encoding this CDR3. The chain employs TRBV5-8 and TRBJ1-1, with TRBD1 identical over 10 bases. This CDR3 region has 14 residues. With V trimmed by 1 base and J by 5 bases, 2 bases remained unmatched. Germline lookup yields CDR1 SGHTS and CDR2 YDEGEE. In DNA form, the CDR3 reads TGTGCCAGCAGCTTGCGACAGGGGGCGACTGAAGCTTTCTTT. Encoded protein: CASSLRQGATEAFF.

The gene calls are TRBV2 and TRBJ2-1; maybe TRBD2 (6 bases). CDR1 is SNHLY, CDR2 FYNNEI, per germline. The CDR3 totals 15 residues. Trimming removed 7 bases from V and 0 bases from J, with 13 bases in between. The CDR3 sequence: CASMAGFNSYNEQFF. CDR3 coding DNA: TGTGCCAGCATGGCGGGATTCAACTCCTACAATGAGCAGTTCTTC. The variable domain in full, with the rest retrieved from reference TRBV2 and TRBJ2-1, is EPEVTQTPSHQVTQMGQEVILRCVPISNHLYFYWYRQILGQKVEFLVSFYNNEISEKSEIFDDQFSVERPDGSNFTLKIRSTKLEDSAMYFCASMAGFNSYNEQFFGPGTRLTVL.

The chain recombines TRBV18 with TRBJ2-1; D ambiguous. This CDR3 is 16 amino acids long. Germline V CDR1 and CDR2: KGHSH, LQKENI. V was cut by 0 bases and J by 0 bases, with 9 bases left in between. CDR3 protein: CASSPPDRLSYNEQFF. The DNA for the CDR3 is TGTGCCAGCTCACCACCGGATAGGCTCTCCTACAATGAGCAGTTCTTC.

The rearrangement uses TRBV27 and TRBJ2-7, with 7 bases matching TRBD1. The CDR3 runs 14 residues. Germline V lookup: CDR1 MNHEY, CDR2 SMNVEV (reference sequence). The junction had 8 bases not matched to a gene; V was cut back by 8 bases and J by 1 base. CDR3 residues: CASAPRDSSYEQYF. DNA for the CDR3: TGTGCCAGCGCTCCTAGGGACAGTTCCTACGAGCAGTACTTC.

This chain connects TRBV28 to TRBJ2-7; a weak D match, TRBD2 (5 bases). This CDR3 region has 15 residues. V was shortened by 4 bases and J by 3 bases, with 16 bases between the two germline ends. The germline gives CDR1 MDHEN, CDR2 SYDVKM. CDR3: CASSYQDGAVYEQYF. The CDR3, as DNA: TGTGCCAGCAGTTACCAAGATGGAGCGGTCTACGAGCAGTACTTC.

The V call is TRBV28, the J call TRBJ1-4; D ambiguous. V shed 6 bases and J shed 0 bases, with 11 bases lying between them. This CDR3 is built from 15 residues. Per the germline V gene, CDR1 is MDHEN and CDR2 is SYDVKM. The CDR3 reads CASSPRRPTNEKLFF. The CDR3 region has the DNA TGTGCCAGCAGCCCCCGAAGGCCAACTAATGAAAAACTGTTTTTT.

V and J are TRBV7-8 and TRBJ2-7; a weak D match, TRBD2 (6 bases). CDR3 size: 14 residues. V was pared by 3 bases and J by 6 bases, with 15 bases between. The V gene's germline CDR1 is SGHVS and CDR2 FQNEAQ. CDR3 protein: CASSFKVGGVEQYF. DNA for the CDR3: TGTGCCAGCAGCTTCAAAGTAGGAGGGGTCGAGCAGTACTTC.

The chain combines TRBV5-8 with TRBJ1-4, with D tentatively TRBD1 (6 bases). CDR1 and CDR2 from the germline V gene are SGHTS and YDEGEE. With 1 base removed from V and 5 bases from J, the gap between germline ends came to 9 bases. CDR3 length: 14 residues. The CDR3 DNA sequence: TGTGCCAGCAGCTTGTTCAGGGGCAATGAAAAACTGTTTTTT. The encoded protein is CASSLFRGNEKLFF.

This clone was found a few times. The chain uses TRBV9 and TRBJ1-2; D remains unclear. The length of the CDR3 is 15 residues. V was clipped by 0 bases and J by 0 bases, with 9 bases between them. CDR1 is SGDLS and CDR2 is YYNGEE in the germline V gene. The CDR3 DNA is TGTGCCAGCAGCGTAGCGGTCACTACTAACTATGGCTACACCTTC. Encoded protein: CASSVAVTTNYGYTF.

In regard to this clone: Other DNA sequences in the same sample also yield this CDR3. The chain has TRBV4-3 and TRBJ2-6; a possible D gene is TRBD2 (5 bases). The CDR3 extends over 15 amino acids. Germline CDR1 is LGHNA and CDR2 is YSLEER. With 3 bases removed from V and 2 bases from J, the gap between germline ends came to 8 bases. CDR3 sequence (DNA): TGCGCCAGCAGCCAGGGGAGCGCTGGGGCCAACGTCCTGACTTTC. It translates to CASSQGSAGANVLTF.

Note on this clone: Other DNA sequences in the same sample also yield this CDR3. The chain links TRBV2 to TRBJ2-1; D is unclear. The CDR3 is 13 amino acids. Trimming stripped 1 base from V and 2 bases from J, with 3 bases between. Per germline, CDR1 SNHLY and CDR2 FYNNEI. The CDR3: CASSEGTYNEQFF. CDR3 bases: TGTGCCAGCAGTGAAGGGACCTACAATGAGCAGTTCTTC.

This clone was found once. The chain couples TRBV27 to TRBJ2-1; TRBD2 matches 7 bases. V trimming: 4 bases; J trimming: 5 bases; junction bases outside the gene matches: 17. The CDR3 consists of 18 residues. Germline V gene sequence: CDR1 MNHEY, CDR2 SMNVEV (reference sequence). The CDR3 reads CASSSVKAGVVGNNEQFF. The CDR3 nucleotides are TGTGCCAGCAGTTCAGTTAAGGCGGGAGTTGTGGGAAACAATGAGCAGTTCTTC.

This clone has just one count. This chain connects TRBV7-2 to TRBJ1-5; possibly TRBD1 for D (5 bases). V was shortened by 4 bases and J by 5 bases, with 18 bases between the two germline ends. The germline gives CDR1 SGHTA, CDR2 FQGNSA. CDR3 size: 16 residues. Here the CDR3 DNA reads TGTGCCAGCAGCTCCCCGGAAGAGGGGTGGGATCAGCCCCAGCATTTT. Amino acid sequence: CASSSPEEGWDQPQHF.